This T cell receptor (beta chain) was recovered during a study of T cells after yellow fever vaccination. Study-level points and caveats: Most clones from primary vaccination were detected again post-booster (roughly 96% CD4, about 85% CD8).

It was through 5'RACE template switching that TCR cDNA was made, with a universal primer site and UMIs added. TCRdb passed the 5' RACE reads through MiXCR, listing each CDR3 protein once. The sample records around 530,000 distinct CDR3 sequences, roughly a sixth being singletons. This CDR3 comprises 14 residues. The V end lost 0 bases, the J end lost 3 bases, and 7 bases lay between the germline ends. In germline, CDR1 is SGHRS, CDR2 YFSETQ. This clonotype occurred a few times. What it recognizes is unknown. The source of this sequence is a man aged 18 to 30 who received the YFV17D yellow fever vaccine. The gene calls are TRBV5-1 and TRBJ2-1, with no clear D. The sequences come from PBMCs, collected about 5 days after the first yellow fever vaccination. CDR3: CASSLGSVYNEQFF. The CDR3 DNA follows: TGCGCCAGCAGCTTGGGCTCAGTCTACAATGAGCAGTTCTTC. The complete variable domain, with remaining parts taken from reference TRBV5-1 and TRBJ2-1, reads KAGVTQTPRYLIKTRGQQVTLSCSPISGHRSVSWYQQTPGQGLQFLFEYFSETQRNKGNFPGRFSGRQFSNSRSEMNVSTLELGDSALYLCASSLGSVYNEQFFGPGTRLTVL.